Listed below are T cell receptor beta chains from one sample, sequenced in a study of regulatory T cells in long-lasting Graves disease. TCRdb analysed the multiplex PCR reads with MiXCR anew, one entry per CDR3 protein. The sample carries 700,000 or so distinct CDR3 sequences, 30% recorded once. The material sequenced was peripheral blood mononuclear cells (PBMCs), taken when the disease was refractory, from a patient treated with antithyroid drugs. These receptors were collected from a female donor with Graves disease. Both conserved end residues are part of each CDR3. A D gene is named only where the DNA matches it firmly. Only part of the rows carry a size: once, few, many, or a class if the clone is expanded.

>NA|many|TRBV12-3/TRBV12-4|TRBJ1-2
CASSETRLNYGYTF
TGTGCCAGCAGCGAAACACGTTTAAACTATGGCTACACCTTC
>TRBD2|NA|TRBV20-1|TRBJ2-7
CSARGAGGPHEQYF
TGCAGTGCCAGGGGAGCGGGAGGGCCGCACGAGCAGTACTTC
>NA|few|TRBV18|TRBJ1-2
CASSPGESGGYTF
TGTGCCAGCTCACCAGGTGAATCTGGAGGCTACACCTTC
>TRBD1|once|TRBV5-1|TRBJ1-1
CASSSQGAGTEASF
TGCGCCAGCAGCTCCCAGGGGGCAGGCACTGAAGCTTCCTTT
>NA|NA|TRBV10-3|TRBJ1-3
CAVTRGTSGNTIYF
TGTGCCGTGACAAGGGGGACCTCTGGAAACACCATATATTTT
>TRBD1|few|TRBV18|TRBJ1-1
CASSPTGEAEAFF
TGTGCCAGCTCACCGACAGGGGAGGCTGAAGCTTTCTTT
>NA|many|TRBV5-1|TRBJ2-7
CASSLVGTYEQYF
TGTGCCAGCAGCTTGGTAGGGACCTACGAGCAGTACTTC
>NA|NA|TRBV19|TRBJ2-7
CASSISPGEIGGEQYF
TGTGCCAGTAGTATATCTCCGGGGGAGATCGGCGGCGAGCAGTACTTC
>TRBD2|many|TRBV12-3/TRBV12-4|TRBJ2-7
CASSPTSGNSYEQYF
TGTGCCAGCAGTCCGACTAGCGGGAACTCCTACGAGCAGTACTTC
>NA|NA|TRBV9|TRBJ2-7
CASSPRLNPYEQYF
TGTGCCAGCAGCCCCCGACTGAACCCCTACGAGCAGTACTTC
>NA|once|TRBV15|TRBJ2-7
CATSRETGSYEQYF
TGTGCCACCAGCAGAGAAACAGGTTCCTACGAGCAGTACTTC
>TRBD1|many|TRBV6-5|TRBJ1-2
CASSYSSGGGYTF
TGTGCCAGCAGTTACTCGTCAGGGGGAGGCTACACCTTC
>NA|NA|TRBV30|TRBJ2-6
CAWSSPRVHRSGANVLTF
TGTGCCTGGAGCTCCCCCAGGGTACACCGCTCTGGGGCCAACGTCCTGACTTTC
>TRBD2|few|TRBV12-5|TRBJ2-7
CASGIPGTSSYEQYF
TGTGCTAGTGGTATCCCCGGGACTAGCTCCTACGAGCAGTACTTC
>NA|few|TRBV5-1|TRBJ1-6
CASRADGSFSSYNSPLHF
TGCGCCAGCAGGGCTGATGGGAGTTTCAGCTCCTATAATTCACCCCTCCACTTT
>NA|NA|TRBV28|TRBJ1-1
CASSSFPKAGQRNTEAFF
TGTGCCAGCAGTTCCTTCCCAAAAGCAGGACAGCGAAACACTGAAGCTTTCTTT
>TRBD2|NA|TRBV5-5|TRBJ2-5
CASSGAGGAVATQYF
TGTGCCAGCAGCGGAGCGGGAGGCGCCGTGGCGACCCAGTACTTC